One T cell receptor beta chain is described in this entry. Its antigen is unidentified. Vbeta (60) and Jbeta (13) primers were used in the PCR. The assay was immunoSEQ multiplex PCR, and TCRdb's table has in-frame clones only and misses some. Among 90,000 to 100,000 clones listed, about 80% were seen once. These data come from a study of cytomegalovirus exposure and HLA in healthy donors. Study-wide findings and caveats: HLA-A and HLA-B allele assignments for most subjects were reportedly predicted accurately using TCR beta sequences. While the bulk of TCR sequences proved rare, some public TCRs turned up in many donors. By HLA locus, TCR association rates varied in a later analysis, with DRB1 showing the most and HLA-C the fewest.

Trimming stripped 7 bases from V and 10 bases from J, with 16 bases between. CDR1 is MDHEN, CDR2 SYDVKM, per germline. CDR3 size: 13 residues. Healthy bone marrow donors made up the cohort. V is TRBV28 and J is TRBJ1-4, with a tentative D call TRBD1 (5 bases). The sequencing input was PBMCs. This TCR derives from a man aged 35 to 55 in good health and CMV-seronegative. The CDR3 here is CASIRARRGKLFF. CDR3 coding DNA: TGTGCCAGCATAAGGGCCCGAAGGGGAAAACTGTTTTTT.